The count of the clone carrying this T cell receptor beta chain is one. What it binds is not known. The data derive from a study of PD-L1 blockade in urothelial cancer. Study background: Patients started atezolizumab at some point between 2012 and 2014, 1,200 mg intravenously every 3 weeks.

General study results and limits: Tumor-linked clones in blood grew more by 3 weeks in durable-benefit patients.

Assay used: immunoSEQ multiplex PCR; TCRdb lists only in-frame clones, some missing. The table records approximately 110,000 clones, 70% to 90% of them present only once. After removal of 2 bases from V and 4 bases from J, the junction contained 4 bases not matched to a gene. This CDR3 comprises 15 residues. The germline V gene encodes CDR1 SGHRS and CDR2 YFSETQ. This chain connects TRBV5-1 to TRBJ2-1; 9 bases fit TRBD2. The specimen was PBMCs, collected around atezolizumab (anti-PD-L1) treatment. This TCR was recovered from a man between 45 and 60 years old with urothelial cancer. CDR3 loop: CASSLSSGAYNEQFF. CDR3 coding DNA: TGCGCCAGCAGCTTATCTAGCGGGGCTTACAATGAGCAGTTCTTC. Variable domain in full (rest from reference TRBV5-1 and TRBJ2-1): KAGVTQTPRYLIKTRGQQVTLSCSPISGHRSVSWYQQTPGQGLQFLFEYFSETQRNKGNFPGRFSGRQFSNSRSEMNVSTLELGDSALYLCASSLSSGAYNEQFFGPGTRLTVL.